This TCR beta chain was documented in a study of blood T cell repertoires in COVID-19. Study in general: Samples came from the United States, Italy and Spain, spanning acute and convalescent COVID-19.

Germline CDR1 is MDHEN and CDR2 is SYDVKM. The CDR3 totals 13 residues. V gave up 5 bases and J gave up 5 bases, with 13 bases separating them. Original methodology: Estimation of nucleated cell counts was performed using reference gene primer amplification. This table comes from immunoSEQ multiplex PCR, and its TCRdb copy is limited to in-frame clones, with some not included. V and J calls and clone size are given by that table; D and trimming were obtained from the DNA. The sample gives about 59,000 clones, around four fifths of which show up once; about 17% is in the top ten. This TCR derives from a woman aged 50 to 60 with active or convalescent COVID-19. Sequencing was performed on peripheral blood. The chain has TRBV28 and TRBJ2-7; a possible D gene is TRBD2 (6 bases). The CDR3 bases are TGTGCCAGCAGTCCCGGATGGGGGGACGAGCAGTACTTC. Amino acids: CASSPGWGDEQYF.